The rows below give T cell receptor beta chains drawn from one sample of a study of blood T cell repertoires in COVID-19. Libraries were prepared by immunoSEQ multiplex PCR; TCRdb keeps only in-frame clonotypes and omits some of them. The sample holds tens of thousands of clones; about 88% are singletons and the top ten take roughly 4%. Sequenced: peripheral blood. These receptors originate from a man aged 70 or older with acute or convalescent COVID-19. CDR3s include the opening cysteine and the closing phenylalanine or tryptophan. A D gene is named only where the DNA matches it firmly. Size values are once, few and many counts, or a class for expanded clones, and some rows have none.

J gene | D gene | clone size | CDR3 length | V gene | CDR3 DNA | CDR3 protein
TRBJ2-1 | TRBD1 | NA | 16 | TRBV6-1 | TGTGCCAGCAGTGGAGGGACAGCCACCCCGTACAATGAGCAGTTCTTC | CASSGGTATPYNEQFF
TRBJ2-7 | TRBD1 | NA | 16 | TRBV19 | TGTGCCAGTAGTATAGGCCGGGACAGGGCATACTACGAGCAGTACTTC | CASSIGRDRAYYEQYF
TRBJ2-1 | TRBD2 | once | 15 | TRBV27 | TGTGCCAGCAGTCCTTTGACTAGCGGGGGCTATGAGCAGTTCTTC | CASSPLTSGGYEQFF
TRBJ1-3 | TRBD1 | NA | 18 | TRBV3-1/TRBV3-2 | TGTGCCAGCAGCCACCCGGGACAGTCGAGTTGGGCTGGAAACACCATATATTTT | CASSHPGQSSWAGNTIYF
TRBJ2-1 | NA | NA | 14 | TRBV10-3 | TGTGCCATCAAAAGGGGGAGGGGGGATAATGAGCAGTTCTTC | CAIKRGRGDNEQFF
TRBJ2-3 | TRBD2 | NA | 14 | TRBV5-1 | TGCGCCAGCAGCGGGGGACTATCCACAGATACGCAGTATTTT | CASSGGLSTDTQYF
TRBJ2-3 | TRBD2 | NA | 19 | TRBV7-2 | TGTGCCAGCAGCTTAGTAGTGATTAGCGGGGGGGCCGGCACAGATACGCAGTATTTT | CASSLVVISGGAGTDTQYF
TRBJ2-2 | NA | once | 16 | TRBV5-1 | TGCGCCAGCAGCTTGAGAGATGGGGCAAACACCGGGGAGCTGTTTTTT | CASSLRDGANTGELFF
TRBJ1-2 | TRBD1 | NA | 15 | TRBV2 | TGTGCCAGCAGTATCCGACAGGGGGATGGGGCATCCTACACCTTC | CASSIRQGDGASYTF
TRBJ2-2 | NA | NA | 15 | TRBV24-1 | TGTGCCACCAGTGATTTTTCAGGCTACACCGGGGAGCTGTTTTTT | CATSDFSGYTGELFF
TRBJ2-7 | NA | NA | 14 | TRBV25-1 | TGTGCCAGCAGTCACCAACAGGGTAGCTACGAGCAGTACTTC | CASSHQQGSYEQYF
TRBJ1-2 | TRBD1 | NA | 14 | TRBV6-5 | TGTGCCATCCTTAGGACAGGGGTGAACTATGGCTACACCTTC | CAILRTGVNYGYTF
TRBJ2-5 | NA | NA | 16 | TRBV19 | TGTGCCAGTAGTATAAGCGGGACACTTAGGAGGTCGACCCAGTACTTC | CASSISGTLRRSTQYF
TRBJ1-1 | NA | NA | 15 | TRBV28 | TGTGCCAGCCGTCGGGGGGGCCAGTTGAACACTGAAGCTTTCTTT | CASRRGGQLNTEAFF
TRBJ2-5 | NA | NA | 13 | TRBV6-6 | TGTGCCAGCAGTTACTCCCAGCAAGAGACCCAGTACTTC | CASSYSQQETQYF
TRBJ1-1 | NA | once | 11 | TRBV19 | TGTGCCAGTAGAGCTTACACTGAAGCTTTCTTT | CASRAYTEAFF